The 28 T cell receptor beta chains presented below share a single source sample, sequenced in a study of T cell responses to AZD1222 COVID-19 vaccine. Sequencing was performed with immunoSEQ multiplex PCR; in TCRdb, only in-frame clones are kept and a portion is missing. Here the sample spans roughly 120,000 clones, 88% being singletons. This specimen was peripheral blood, taken on day 0 of AZD1222 vaccination. These receptors were obtained from an adult in good health.

CDR3 nucleotides: TGTGCCAGCAGTGACACTGTAATAGCGGGGGAGTACAATGAGCAGTTCTTC. It yields the protein CASSDTVIAGEYNEQFF. The rearrangement uses TRBV6-1 and TRBJ2-1, with 9 bases aligning to TRBD2. Germline lookup yields CDR1 MNHNS and CDR2 SASEGT. The CDR3 runs to 17 residues. J lost 4 bases, V lost 3 bases, and 10 bases had no gene match.

The CDR3 sequence is CASSLSGTPSTEAFF. The DNA for the CDR3 is TGCGCCAGCAGCCTATCCGGGACCCCGAGCACTGAAGCTTTCTTT. V usage is TRBV5-1 and J usage is TRBJ1-1; D is possibly TRBD1 (5 bases). The V gene lost 4 bases and the J gene lost 4 bases, with 17 bases spanning the gap. The CDR3 spans 15 residues. The V gene's germline CDR1 is SGHRS and CDR2 YFSETQ.

CDR3 DNA: TGCGCCAGCAGCTTGTCGGGGACAGGGTTGGAAGAGACCCAGTACTTC. Protein product: CASSLSGTGLEETQYF. This chain joins TRBV5-1 and TRBJ2-5; 9 positions agree with TRBD1. The V segment lost 1 base and the J segment 3 bases; nucleotides outside the gene matches: 7. Germline-derived CDR1 and CDR2 are SGHRS and YFSETQ. There are 16 residues in the CDR3.

J is TRBJ2-3 and V is TRBV19, with 11 positions matching TRBD2. Germline CDR1 LNHDA, CDR2 SQIVND (reference sequence). The V gene end was trimmed by 0 bases and the J gene end by 11 bases; junction bases not matched to a gene: 10. The CDR3 is 16 residues long. The CDR3 protein is CASSIDRGSGGAVQYF. The CDR3 bases are TGTGCCAGTAGTATAGATCGGGGTAGCGGGGGGGCCGTGCAGTATTTT.

This chain uses TRBV6-5 with TRBJ1-4; 7 bases map to TRBD1. The CDR3 is 13 residues long. Germline lookup yields CDR1 MNHEY and CDR2 SVGAGI. Trimming cost V 6 bases and J 5 bases; bases outside gene matches: 3. This chain's CDR3 is CASRRTGNEKLFF. The CDR3 DNA sequence: TGTGCCAGCAGGCGGACAGGAAATGAAAAACTGTTTTTT.

This clone appeared a single time. The V and J genes are TRBV7-9 and TRBJ1-1, with D uncertain. V gave up 1 base and J gave up 6 bases, with 12 bases separating them. This CDR3 comprises 14 residues. CDR1 is SEHNR and CDR2 is FQNEAQ in the germline V gene (reference sequence). The CDR3, as DNA: TGTGCCAGCAGCTTAGACACGGTTGTCCCTGAAGCTTTCTTT. Residues: CASSLDTVVPEAFF.

The chain has TRBV18 and TRBJ2-7; 7 nucleotides agree with TRBD1. Germline V gene lookup returns CDR1 KGHSH and CDR2 LQKENI. CDR3 length equals 14 residues. After removal of 3 bases from V and 2 bases from J, the junction contained 4 bases not matched to a gene. As DNA, the CDR3 is TGTGCCAGCTCACCCAGACAGGGCCCCTACGAGCAGTACTTC. Amino acids: CASSPRQGPYEQYF. Using reference TRBV18 and TRBJ2-7 for the parts outside the CDR3, the full variable domain is NAGVMQNPRHLVRRRGQEARLRCSPMKGHSHVYWYRQLPEEGLKFMVYLQKENIIDESGMPKERFSAEFPKEGPSILRIQQVVRGDSAAYFCASSPRQGPYEQYFGPGTRLTVT.

The V and J genes are TRBV19 and TRBJ1-2, with D hard to call. V was pared by 6 bases and J by 5 bases, with 19 bases between. Germline V gene sequence: CDR1 LNHDA, CDR2 SQIVND (reference sequence). The CDR3 covers 15 residues. The CDR3 region is CASRREGYTTYGYTF. CDR3 coding DNA: TGTGCCAGTAGGCGAGAAGGGTATACAACTTATGGCTACACCTTC.

CDR3 loop: CASSVAMNTEAFF. The CDR3 DNA is TGTGCCAGCAGCGTAGCCATGAACACTGAAGCTTTCTTT. The chain recombines TRBV9 with TRBJ1-1; D is ambiguous. Germline V gene sequence: CDR1 SGDLS, CDR2 YYNGEE. The CDR3 totals 13 residues. Trimming stripped 0 bases from V and 0 bases from J, with 3 bases between.

The rearrangement uses TRBV5-8 and TRBJ2-3; D may be TRBD2 (5 bases). Trimming left V 1 base short and J 2 bases short, with 8 bases between. This CDR3 comprises 14 residues. From germline, CDR1 is SGHTS and CDR2 YDEGEE. The CDR3 bases are TGTGCCAGCAGCTTGAAGCGGCCCACAGATACGCAGTATTTT. Amino acids: CASSLKRPTDTQYF.

V and J are TRBV7-9 and TRBJ2-2; the match to TRBD1 covers 7 bases. The CDR3 is 17 residues long. Losses at the gene ends were 0 bases for V and 1 base for J; bases not matched to a gene: 5. Germline V gives CDR1 SEHNR, CDR2 FQNEAQ (reference sequence). CDR3 in DNA: TGTGCCAGCAGCTTAGCGGGACAGCCTAAGAACACCGGGGAGCTGTTTTTT. Translated: CASSLAGQPKNTGELFF.

This clone occurred a few times. The V and J genes are TRBV15 and TRBJ2-7; TRBD1 aligns across 10 bases. Germline V gene lookup returns CDR1 LNHNV and CDR2 YYDKDF (reference sequence). Trimming took 5 bases from V and 7 from J; bases not matched to a gene: 11. The CDR3 runs to 15 residues. CDR3 residues: CATSRSTGGYGEQYF. DNA for the CDR3: TGTGCCACCAGCCGGTCGACAGGGGGCTATGGGGAGCAGTACTTC.

The gene calls are TRBV25-1 and TRBJ1-2; possibly TRBD1 for D (6 bases). Germline V lookup: CDR1 MGHDK, CDR2 SYGVNS. The CDR3 contains 15 residues. V lost 1 base and J 6 bases, leaving 15 bases between the germline ends. CDR3 loop: CASSEWTATRDGYTF. CDR3 bases: TGTGCCAGCAGTGAATGGACAGCTACTCGTGATGGCTACACCTTC.

This chain links TRBV28 with TRBJ1-5; possibly TRBD1 for D (5 bases). Germline CDR1 and CDR2: MDHEN and SYDVKM. Trimming stripped 8 bases from V and 2 bases from J, with 10 bases between. This CDR3 is 13 amino acids long. CDR3 in DNA: TGTGCCAGCGGACCGGGGGGCAATCAGCCCCAGCATTTT. The encoded protein is CASGPGGNQPQHF.

V is TRBV18 and J is TRBJ2-2; possibly TRBD2 for D (5 bases). Germline lookup yields CDR1 KGHSH and CDR2 LQKENI. The CDR3 extends over 15 amino acids. V lost 0 bases to trimming and J lost 2 bases, with 7 bases between them. DNA for the CDR3: TGTGCCAGCTCACCACCGAGGGCCAACACCGGGGAGCTGTTTTTT. Its translation is CASSPPRANTGELFF.

This chain connects TRBV24-1 to TRBJ2-2; possibly TRBD1 or TRBD2 for D (5 bases each). Trimming took off 4 bases at V and 3 bases at J, with 11 bases between the two ends. The CDR3 sequence is 15 residues long. Germline-derived CDR1 and CDR2 are KGHDR and SFDVKD. CDR3: CATSESGRDTGELFF. CDR3 DNA sequence: TGTGCCACCAGTGAGTCGGGACGGGACACCGGGGAGCTGTTTTTT.

This chain uses TRBV29-1 with TRBJ2-1; the match to TRBD1 covers 9 bases. This CDR3 has 15 residues. Germline V lookup: CDR1 SQVTM, CDR2 ANQGSEA. Unmatched junction bases numbered 10, after V lost 2 bases and J lost 8 bases. DNA for the CDR3: TGCAGCGTTGAAAATACAGGGGGCCATGTGGATGAGCAGTTCTTC. As protein: CSVENTGGHVDEQFF.

This chain connects TRBV5-6 to TRBJ2-2; TRBD2 agrees at 13 bases. CDR3 size: 16 residues. In germline, CDR1 is SGHDT, CDR2 YYEEEE. V trimming: 4 bases; J trimming: 2 bases; junction bases outside the gene matches: 2. The CDR3 is CASSRLAGGNTGELFF. The CDR3 DNA reads TGTGCCAGCAGCCGACTAGCGGGGGGAAACACCGGGGAGCTGTTTTTT.

The chain joins TRBV12-3 or TRBV12-4 to TRBJ1-3; D ambiguous. The CDR3 length is 13 residues. Trimming took off 6 bases at V and 0 bases at J, with 6 bases between the two ends. The CDR3 DNA reads TGTGCCAGCAGCCGAGACTCTGGAAACACCATATATTTT. It translates to CASSRDSGNTIYF.

This clone was detected once. The gene calls are TRBV6-2 or TRBV6-3 and TRBJ1-1; D gene ambiguous. V gave up 1 base and J gave up 6 bases, with 9 bases separating them. Looked up from germline, CDR1 is MNHEY and CDR2 is SVGEGT. The CDR3 runs to 13 residues. CDR3 loop: CASSYLGISEAFF. The CDR3 coding sequence is TGTGCCAGCAGTTACTTAGGGATCTCTGAAGCTTTCTTT.

The chain carries TRBV3-1 (or the pseudogene TRBV3-2) and TRBJ1-1; D may be TRBD1 (6 bases). CDR1 and CDR2 from the germline V gene are LGHDT and YNNKEL (reference sequence). The CDR3 is made up of 13 amino acids. Deletions cut 3 bases from V and 5 bases from J, with 10 bases between. This chain's CDR3 is CASSQDSRTEAFF. The CDR3 region has the DNA TGTGCCAGCAGCCAGGACAGTCGTACTGAAGCTTTCTTT.

The rearrangement links TRBV28 to TRBJ2-4; 7 bases align to TRBD1. The CDR3 runs to 14 residues. Per the germline V gene, CDR1 is MDHEN and CDR2 is SYDVKM. The J segment lost 8 bases and the V segment lost 3 bases, leaving 7 bases of the junction unmatched. CDR3 region: CASSFQQGSYIQYF. The DNA for the CDR3 is TGTGCCAGCAGTTTTCAACAGGGGAGCTACATTCAGTACTTC.

The chain recombines TRBV18 with TRBJ2-5; 8 bases line up with TRBD1. CDR1 and CDR2 (germline): KGHSH, LQKENI. J lost 4 bases, V lost 4 bases, and 5 bases had no gene match. This CDR3 is 14 amino acids long. The CDR3 here is CASSLRQGPETQYF. The DNA for the CDR3 is TGTGCCAGCTCACTAAGACAGGGGCCAGAGACCCAGTACTTC.

This chain links TRBV15 with TRBJ2-2; D possibly matches TRBD1 or TRBD2 (5 bases each). V dropped 11 bases and J dropped 1 base, with 11 bases sitting between them. CDR1 and CDR2 from the germline V gene are LNHNV and YYDKDF (reference sequence). This CDR3 comprises 13 residues. The CDR3 nucleotides are TGTGCCTCTCGGGGCGGGAACACCGGGGAGCTGTTTTTT. This codes for CASRGGNTGELFF. Drawing the rest from reference TRBV15 and TRBJ2-2, the complete variable domain is DAMVIQNPRYQVTQFGKPVTLSCSQTLNHNVMYWYQQKSSQAPKLLFHYYDKDFNNEADTPDNFQSRRPNTSFCFLDIRSPGLGDTAMYLCASRGGNTGELFFGEGSRLTVL.

This clone was seen only once. V is TRBV5-1 and J is TRBJ2-7, with 7 bases matching TRBD1. With 2 bases clipped from V and 3 bases from J, the junction kept 11 bases outside the gene matches. The germline CDR1 and CDR2 sequences are SGHRS and YFSETQ. The CDR3 covers 16 residues. CDR3 in amino acids: CASSFQGVAGNYEQYF. For the CDR3, the DNA is TGCGCCAGCAGCTTTCAGGGGGTAGCAGGCAACTACGAGCAGTACTTC.

This chain links TRBV11-1 with TRBJ2-3; 9 positions agree with TRBD2. This CDR3 contains 16 residues. Trimming at V came to 0 bases and at J to 3 bases, leaving 4 bases not matched to a gene. Per the germline V gene, CDR1 is SGHAT and CDR2 is FQDESV (reference sequence). The CDR3 DNA reads TGTGCCAGCAGCTTAGCGCGGGGGGGAGCGACAGATACGCAGTATTTT. It is translated as CASSLARGGATDTQYF. Full variable domain (remainder filled in from reference TRBV11-1 and TRBJ2-3): EAEVAQSPRYKITEKSQAVAFWCDPISGHATLYWYRQILGQGPELLVQFQDESVVDDSQLPKDRFSAERLKGVDSTLKIQPAELGDSAMYLCASSLARGGATDTQYFGPGTRLTVL.

V and J are TRBV18 and TRBJ2-3; no definite D call. Germline-derived CDR1 and CDR2 are KGHSH and LQKENI. This CDR3 spans 16 amino acids. Deletions cut 5 bases from V and 6 bases from J, with 21 bases between. This chain's CDR3 is CASSTTIQKPVDTQYF. The DNA for the CDR3 is TGTGCCAGCTCAACCACGATACAGAAACCAGTGGATACGCAGTATTTT. The complete variable domain, with remaining parts taken from reference TRBV18 and TRBJ2-3, reads NAGVMQNPRHLVRRRGQEARLRCSPMKGHSHVYWYRQLPEEGLKFMVYLQKENIIDESGMPKERFSAEFPKEGPSILRIQQVVRGDSAAYFCASSTTIQKPVDTQYFGPGTRLTVL.

This sequence joins TRBV19 and TRBJ1-1, with D possibly being TRBD1 (5 bases). This CDR3 has 13 amino acids. Germline V gene data show CDR1 as LNHDA and CDR2 as SQIVND (reference sequence). V was cut by 5 bases and J by 1 base, with 8 bases left in between. CDR3 nucleotide sequence: TGTGCCAGTAGTCGGCAGGGGAACACTGAAGCTTTCTTT. Amino acids: CASSRQGNTEAFF. Filled out from reference TRBV19 and TRBJ1-1, the complete variable domain reads DGGITQSPKYLFRKEGQNVTLSCEQNLNHDAMYWYRQDPGQGLRLIYYSQIVNDFQKGDIAEGYSVSREKKESFPLTVTSAQKNPTAFYLCASSRQGNTEAFFGQGTRLTVV.